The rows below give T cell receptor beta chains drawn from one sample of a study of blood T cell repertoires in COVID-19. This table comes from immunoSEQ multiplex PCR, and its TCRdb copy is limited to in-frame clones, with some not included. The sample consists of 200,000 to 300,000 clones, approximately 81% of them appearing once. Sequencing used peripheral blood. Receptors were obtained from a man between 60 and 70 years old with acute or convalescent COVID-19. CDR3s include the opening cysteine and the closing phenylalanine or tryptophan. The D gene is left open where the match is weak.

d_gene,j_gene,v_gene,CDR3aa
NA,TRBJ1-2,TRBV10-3,CAIKSPTESYGYTF
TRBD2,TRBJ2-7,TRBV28,CASTREDEQYF
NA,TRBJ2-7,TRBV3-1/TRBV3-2,CASMMEGGLGEQYF
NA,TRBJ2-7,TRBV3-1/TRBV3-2,CASSQPQPRFGSRSVYEQYF
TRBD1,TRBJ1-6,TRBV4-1,CASSQGPGGPSNSPLHF
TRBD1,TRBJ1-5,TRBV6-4,CASSEAGGQPQHF
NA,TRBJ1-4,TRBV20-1,CSAGREKLFF
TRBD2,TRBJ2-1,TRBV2,CASSFGLAEDEQFF
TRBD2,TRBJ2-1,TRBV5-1,CASSLPLAGGANEQFF
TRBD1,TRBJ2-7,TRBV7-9,CASSRGQGTYEQYF
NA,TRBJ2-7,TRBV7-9,CASSPTGDYSYEQYF
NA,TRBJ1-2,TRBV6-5,CASVTGSPYGYTF
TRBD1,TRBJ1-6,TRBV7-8,CASSLNRDRGNHLHF
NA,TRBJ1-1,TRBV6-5,CASRGQGPPNTEAFF
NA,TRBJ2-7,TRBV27,CASSSHKGGQRGAYEQYF
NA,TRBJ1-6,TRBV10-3,CAISDGQGITYNSPLHF
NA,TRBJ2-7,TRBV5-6,CASSFPRGTGTSYEQYF
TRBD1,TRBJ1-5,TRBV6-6,CASSRDRQAHSNQPQHF
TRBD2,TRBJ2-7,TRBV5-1,CASSLPAGRGEQYF
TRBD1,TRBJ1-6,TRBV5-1,CASSLTPGTADSPLHF
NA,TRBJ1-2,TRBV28,CASISVANYGYTF
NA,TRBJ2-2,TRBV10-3,CAISESVGANTGELFF
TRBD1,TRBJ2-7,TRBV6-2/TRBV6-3,CASSLNRDRGSYEQYF
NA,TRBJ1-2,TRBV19,CASSTPLQVNYGYTF
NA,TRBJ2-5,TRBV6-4,CASTPCSPPQGTQETQYF
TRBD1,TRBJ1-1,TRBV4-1,CASSQQGVGDTEAFF
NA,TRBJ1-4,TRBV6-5,CASSYDPQTGKLFF
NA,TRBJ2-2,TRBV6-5,CASATGSNTGELFF
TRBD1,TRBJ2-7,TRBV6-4,CATGTAYEQYF
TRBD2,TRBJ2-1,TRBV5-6,CASSPGLARQFF
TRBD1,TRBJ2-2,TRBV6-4,CASSDPHRGGELFF
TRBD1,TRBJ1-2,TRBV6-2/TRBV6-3,CASSSPGTANYGYTF
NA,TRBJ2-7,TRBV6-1,CASSERQGYREQYF
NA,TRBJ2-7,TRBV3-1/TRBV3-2,CASSQARTGGEQYF
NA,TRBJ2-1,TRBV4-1,CASSQDRGIPFEQFF
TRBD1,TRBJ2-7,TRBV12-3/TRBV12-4,CASSLGRGREQYF
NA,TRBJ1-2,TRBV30,CAWTPQVGYGYTF
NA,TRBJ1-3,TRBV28,CASSFGSSEHSGNTIYF
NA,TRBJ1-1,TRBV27,CASSLWPGAEAFF
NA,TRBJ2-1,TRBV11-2,CASSPGGNEQFF
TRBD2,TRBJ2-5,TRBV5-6,CASSPLTSGREETQYF
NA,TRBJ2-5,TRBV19,CASSIGAGLQETQYF
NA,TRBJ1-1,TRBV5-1,CASSQLGGNTEAFF
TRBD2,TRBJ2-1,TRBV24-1,CATSVGGGPFNEQFF
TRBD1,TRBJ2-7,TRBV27,CASRGTGPGPTYEQYF
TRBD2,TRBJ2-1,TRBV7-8,CASSLGLAGQGEQFF
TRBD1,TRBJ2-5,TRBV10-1,CASYHRGKQTQYF
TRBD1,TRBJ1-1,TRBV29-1,CSVYRGLNTEAFF
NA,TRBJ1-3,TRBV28,CASSLGGQIHSGNTIYF
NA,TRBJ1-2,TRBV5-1,CASSRDSFYGYTF
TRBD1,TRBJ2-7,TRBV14,CASSPMYGDRGSYEQYF
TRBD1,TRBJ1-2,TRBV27,CASSLGGQPYGYTF
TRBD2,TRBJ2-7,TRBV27,CASSFGSGGTFSYEQYF